A single sample gave rise to the 2 T cell receptor beta chains below, sequenced in a study of STAT5B mutations in CD4+ large granular lymphocyte leukemia. Profiled with immunoSEQ multiplex PCR; TCRdb holds only in-frame clones, not every one. The table includes approximately 35,000 clones, just over 75% detected once. The source material was CD4+ T cells from blood buffy coats. The receptors were gathered from a human donor in good health.

A few counts support this clone. The rearrangement links TRBV7-2 to TRBJ1-5; no clear D. Trimming pared 2 bases from V and 6 bases from J, leaving 14 bases between. Germline CDR1 and CDR2: SGHTA and FQGNSA. The CDR3 sequence is 15 residues long. CDR3 sequence reads: CASSLRLERSQPQHF. CDR3 nucleotide sequence: TGTGCCAGCAGCTTACGACTTGAGCGCAGTCAGCCCCAGCATTTT.

The CDR3 DNA sequence: TGCGCCAGCAGCACACAGGGGGCCGGGGAGCTGTTTTTT. This translates into CASSTQGAGELFF. The gene calls are TRBV5-1 and TRBJ2-2; 8 bases align to TRBD1. The J segment lost 6 bases and the V segment lost 4 bases, leaving 2 bases of the junction unmatched. This CDR3 has 13 residues. Germline values: CDR1 SGHRS, CDR2 YFSETQ.